This TCR beta chain was documented in a study of human T cells and chemical hapten exposure. With 6 bases removed from V and 10 bases from J, the gap between germline ends came to 15 bases. The CDR3 loop spans 12 amino acids. Germline V gene sequence: CDR1 MDHEN, CDR2 SYDVKM. As to this clonotype: Given a much more abundant clone one base away, this may be a read error.

The time point is: patch test 1, 2 weeks after DPC sensitization. Treatment described: therapeutic diphenylcyclopropenone sensitization with weekly scalp DPC. A single record per CDR3 protein comes from TCRdb applying MiXCR to the RACE reads. The table records more than 80,000 distinct CDR3 sequences, approximately 8% of them present only once. Source: whole blood, taken in connection with sensitization to the hapten diphenylcyclopropenone (DPC). The chain combines TRBV28 with TRBJ1-1; D uncertain. The receptor was derived from a woman aged 30 to 39 with alopecia areata. Some clones in this sample may be carry-over from other donors' samples. CDR3 bases: TGTGCCAGCAGCCCTCAGCTGGGAGGAGCTTTCTTT. This codes for CASSPQLGGAFF.